Listed below are T cell receptor beta chains from one sample, sequenced in a study of blood T cell repertoires in COVID-19. Sequencing was performed with immunoSEQ multiplex PCR; in TCRdb, only in-frame clones are kept and a portion is missing. The table includes around 130,000 clones, roughly four fifths detected once. Sequencing input: peripheral blood. The source of these receptors is a woman aged 55 to 70 with acute or convalescent COVID-19. CDR3s include the opening cysteine and the closing phenylalanine or tryptophan. Each record gives: J gene, V gene, clone size, D gene, CDR3 protein, CDR3 DNA. The D gene is left open where the match is weak. Clone size is stated in some rows and not others, as once, few, many or a class when expanded.

TRBJ1-1 | TRBV18 | once | . | CASSPEDGEAFF | TGTGCCAGCTCACCGGAGGACGGTGAAGCTTTCTTT
TRBJ2-7 | TRBV10-3 | . | TRBD1 | CAISGEDRGTLPYEQYF | TGTGCCATCAGTGGGGAGGACAGGGGGACGCTCCCCTACGAGCAGTACTTC
TRBJ1-2 | TRBV7-9 | . | TRBD1 | CASSLGQGGGYTF | TGTGCCAGCAGCTTAGGGCAGGGGGGTGGCTACACCTTC
TRBJ2-3 | TRBV11-2 | . | . | CASSFSNRVNTDTQYF | TGTGCCAGCAGCTTTTCCAACAGGGTAAACACAGATACGCAGTATTTT
TRBJ2-5 | TRBV5-1 | . | . | CASSLVAAGFGETQYF | TGCGCCAGCAGCTTGGTTGCCGCGGGGTTTGGGGAGACCCAGTACTTC
TRBJ1-1 | TRBV12-5 | few | . | CASGYYPNTEAFF | TGTGCTAGTGGTTACTACCCGAACACTGAAGCTTTCTTT
TRBJ2-7 | TRBV11-2 | . | TRBD1 | CASSFLTQGVWSSYEQYF | TGTGCCAGCAGCTTTCTAACCCAGGGGGTCTGGAGCTCCTACGAGCAGTACTTC
TRBJ2-7 | TRBV11-2 | . | . | CASSLALGQSYEQYF | TGTGCCAGCAGCTTAGCCTTGGGCCAATCCTACGAGCAGTACTTC
TRBJ1-5 | TRBV6-5 | . | . | CASSYSGSQPQHF | TGTGCCAGCAGTTACTCCGGTAGTCAGCCCCAGCATTTT
TRBJ1-1 | TRBV3-1/TRBV3-2 | . | . | CASSPRQHEAFF | TGTGCCAGCAGCCCGCGACAGCATGAAGCTTTCTTT
TRBJ1-4 | TRBV5-1 | . | . | CASSTVAGSNEKLFF | TGCGCCAGCAGCACCGTCGCGGGCTCTAATGAAAAACTGTTTTTT
TRBJ1-6 | TRBV6-5 | . | . | CASSYSLSIDSPLHF | TGTGCCAGCAGTTACTCACTGAGCATTGATTCACCCCTCCACTTT
TRBJ1-3 | TRBV19 | . | TRBD1 | CASSRDRASFSGNTIYF | TGTGCCAGTAGCCGGGACAGGGCGTCTTTCTCTGGAAACACCATATATTTT
TRBJ2-7 | TRBV27 | . | TRBD1 | CASSLRRSGTGSSGEQYF | TGTGCCAGCAGTTTACGGAGGTCCGGGACAGGGTCCTCAGGGGAGCAGTACTTC
TRBJ2-2 | TRBV18 | . | TRBD2 | CASSPRGGTNTGELFF | TGTGCCAGCTCACCACGGGGAGGGACCAACACCGGGGAGCTGTTTTTT
TRBJ2-3 | TRBV6-1 | . | . | CASSEVGGGASTDTQYF | TGTGCCAGCAGTGAGGTTGGTGGTGGGGCTAGCACAGATACGCAGTATTTT
TRBJ1-5 | TRBV2 | . | . | CASSVRENLNGPQHF | TGTGCCAGCAGTGTCCGGGAAAACCTTAATGGGCCCCAGCATTTT
TRBJ2-5 | TRBV2 | . | TRBD1 | CASNGEGAETQYF | TGTGCCAGCAACGGCGAGGGGGCCGAGACCCAGTACTTC
TRBJ2-1 | TRBV6-5 | . | TRBD2 | CASNRGGENEQFF | TGTGCCAGCAACCGGGGAGGGGAAAATGAGCAGTTCTTC
TRBJ2-3 | TRBV10-3 | . | . | CAISAGPRPDTQYF | TGTGCCATCAGCGCGGGACCAAGACCAGATACGCAGTATTTT
TRBJ1-4 | TRBV6-5 | . | . | CASSYSIARTNEKLFF | TGTGCCAGCAGTTACTCGATTGCCAGAACTAATGAAAAACTGTTTTTT
TRBJ1-2 | TRBV6-5 | . | . | CASSYSVRTVRGGYTF | TGTGCCAGCAGTTACTCGGTCCGGACAGTTCGCGGGGGCTACACCTTC
TRBJ2-1 | TRBV10-2 | . | TRBD2 | CASSWGGLREQFF | TGCGCCAGCAGTTGGGGGGGATTACGAGAGCAGTTCTTC
TRBJ1-3 | TRBV7-8 | . | . | CASTTRVGTGNTIYF | TGTGCCAGCACCACGAGGGTGGGGACTGGAAACACCATATATTTT
TRBJ1-2 | TRBV11-2 | . | . | CASSPDGWGGYGYTF | TGTGCCAGCAGCCCTGATGGGTGGGGAGGCTATGGCTACACCTTC
TRBJ2-1 | TRBV30 | . | TRBD2 | CAWSGPSGDYAEQFF | TGTGCCTGGAGTGGACCTAGCGGGGATTACGCTGAGCAGTTCTTC
TRBJ1-2 | TRBV19 | . | . | CASSLQGNYGYTF | TGTGCCAGTAGCTTGCAGGGTAACTATGGCTACACCTTC
TRBJ1-5 | TRBV30 | . | . | CAWSPGPGNQPQHF | TGTGCCTGGAGTCCCGGGCCAGGGAATCAGCCCCAGCATTTT
TRBJ2-5 | TRBV9 | . | . | CASSTGETQYF | TGTGCCAGCAGCACCGGGGAGACCCAGTACTTC
TRBJ1-1 | TRBV19 | . | . | CASSILEGSNTEAFF | TGTGCCAGTAGTATTTTAGAGGGTTCAAACACTGAAGCTTTCTTT
TRBJ1-1 | TRBV18 | . | TRBD1 | CASSPTGGRTEAFF | TGTGCCAGCTCCCCCACAGGGGGCCGCACTGAAGCTTTCTTT
TRBJ2-3 | TRBV7-9 | . | TRBD2 | CASSPRMTSGGFTDTQYF | TGTGCCAGCAGCCCGAGGATGACTAGCGGGGGTTTCACAGATACGCAGTATTTT
TRBJ2-6 | TRBV9 | . | . | CASSVGGEALGANVLTF | TGTGCCAGCAGCGTAGGAGGAGAAGCTCTGGGGGCCAACGTCCTGACTTTC